This TCR beta chain was recovered during a study of technical replicates of blood from several donors. The junction had 6 bases not matched to a gene; V was cut back by 5 bases and J by 3 bases. Germline V gene sequence: CDR1 SGHDT, CDR2 YYEEEE. The CDR3 runs to 15 residues. TCRdb's copy holds only in-frame clones and misses some; the assay was immunoSEQ multiplex PCR. In the table there are tens of thousands of clones, 85% to 95% of which are singletons. The chain recombines TRBV5-6 with TRBJ2-1, with TRBD1 identical over 9 bases. Input material: PBMCs. The clonotype comes from a human donor in good health. Some clones in this sample may be carry-over from other donors' samples. CDR3 DNA sequence: TGTGCCAGCAGACTGGGACAGGGTCACTACAATGAGCAGTTCTTC. It codes for CASRLGQGHYNEQFF.